This record covers a single T cell receptor beta chain. What it binds is unknown. The data belong to a study of shared clonotypes between healthy human individuals. Study-level results: Some naive CD4 clonotypes, roughly 4.7%, turned up in common across a few donors.

Cells designated naive CD8 were CD45RO-negative and were positively selected for CCR7, with terminally differentiated effector memory CD45RA+ cells excluded. The donors were adults (healthy and HIV-negative) with no recent acute infections or vaccinations. The junction had 3 bases not matched to a gene; V was cut back by 2 bases and J by 2 bases. CDR3 length equals 15 residues. Germline V CDR1 and CDR2: SGHNT, YYREEE (reference sequence). Measured with immunoSEQ multiplex PCR; TCRdb has only the in-frame clones, and not every one. Of about 800,000 clones listed, roughly 96% are singletons. What was sequenced was naive CD8+ T cells sorted from blood. The chain couples TRBV5-4 to TRBJ2-7, with 11 nucleotides matching TRBD2. This sequence was found in a man younger than 45 in good health. The CDR3 is CASSLGLAGTYEQYF. CDR3 coding DNA: TGTGCCAGCAGCTTAGGACTAGCGGGTACCTACGAGCAGTACTTC. Full variable domain (missing parts from reference TRBV5-4 and TRBJ2-7): ETGVTQSPTHLIKTRGQQVTLRCSSQSGHNTVSWYQQALGQGPQFIFQYYREEENGRGNFPPRFSGLQFPNYSSELNVNALELDDSALYLCASSLGLAGTYEQYFGPGTRLTVT.